The 9 T cell receptor beta chains presented below share a single source sample, sequenced in a study of long-term antiretroviral therapy in people with HIV. At survey level, the immunoSEQ assay was run in its v3.0 version. Sequenced by immunoSEQ multiplex PCR; TCRdb stores in-frame clones only, minus some. The sample contains about 18,000 clones, roughly 80% of which appear only once. Sequences were derived from unsorted PBMCs, sampled 0.6 years after starting antiretroviral therapy. Every receptor here comes from a woman between 18 and 29 years old with HIV.

The chain links TRBV18 to TRBJ2-7, with TRBD2 matching over 12 bases. V trimming: 3 bases; J trimming: 4 bases; junction bases outside the gene matches: 4. CDR1 KGHSH and CDR2 LQKENI come from the germline V gene. This CDR3 region has 15 residues. In nucleotides, the CDR3 is TGTGCCAGCTCACCCGGACTAGCGGGACCGTACGAGCAGTACTTC. It yields the protein CASSPGLAGPYEQYF.

This sequence joins TRBV7-9 and TRBJ2-3, with 7 bases that match TRBD2. Germline V lookup: CDR1 SEHNR, CDR2 FQNEAQ (reference sequence). The CDR3 contains 15 residues. After removal of 4 bases from V and 3 bases from J, the junction contained 7 bases not matched to a gene. In DNA, the CDR3 is TGTGCCAGCAGCTCAGCGGGACCCAGAACAGATACGCAGTATTTT. Its protein is CASSSAGPRTDTQYF. Full variable domain (missing parts from reference TRBV7-9 and TRBJ2-3): DTGVSQNPRHKITKRGQNVTFRCDPISEHNRLYWYRQTLGQGPEFLTYFQNEAQLEKSRLLSDRFSAERPKGSFSTLEIQRTEQGDSAMYLCASSSAGPRTDTQYFGPGTRLTVL.

The chain carries TRBV29-1 and TRBJ2-6; TRBD2 matches at 7 bases. The V segment lost 7 bases and the J segment 0 bases; nucleotides outside the gene matches: 9. CDR3 length: 16 residues. CDR1 and CDR2 (germline): SQVTM, ANQGSEA. CDR3 nucleotides: TGCAGCGCCTGGGGGGGATTCAGCTCTGGGGCCAACGTCCTGACTTTC. Amino acid sequence: CSAWGGFSSGANVLTF.

This clone was recorded a few times. J is TRBJ2-1 and V is TRBV5-1; 9 nucleotides line up with TRBD1. Losses at the gene ends were 4 bases for V and 8 bases for J; bases not matched to a gene: 7. CDR3 length: 14 amino acids. Germline-derived CDR1 and CDR2 are SGHRS and YFSETQ. The CDR3: CASSPGTGLYEQFF. The CDR3 coding sequence is TGCGCCAGCAGCCCGGGGACAGGGCTTTATGAGCAGTTCTTC. Supplemented by reference TRBV5-1 and TRBJ2-1, the full variable domain reads KAGVTQTPRYLIKTRGQQVTLSCSPISGHRSVSWYQQTPGQGLQFLFEYFSETQRNKGNFPGRFSGRQFSNSRSEMNVSTLELGDSALYLCASSPGTGLYEQFFGPGTRLTVL.

The chain has TRBV28 and TRBJ2-7, with TRBD1 matching over 8 bases. The CDR3 runs to 14 residues. The V and J ends lost 6 bases and 5 bases, in that order; junction bases with no gene match: 9. Germline CDR1 and CDR2: MDHEN and SYDVKM. CDR3 residues: CASRQGQGTHEQYF. Written as DNA, the CDR3 is TGTGCCAGCAGACAAGGACAGGGTACCCACGAGCAGTACTTC.

J is TRBJ2-7 and V is TRBV10-1; TRBD1 aligns across 8 bases. Germline V gene data show CDR1 as WNHNN and CDR2 as SYGVQD (reference sequence). CDR3 length: 13 residues. V shed 3 bases and J 6 bases; nucleotides not matched to a gene: 4. The CDR3 is CASSEQGVREQYF. The DNA of the CDR3 is TGCGCCAGCAGTGAACAGGGGGTCCGCGAGCAGTACTTC.

V gene TRBV7-9 combines with J gene TRBJ2-7; D is undetermined. The V end was cut by 0 bases, the J end by 6 bases, with 9 bases between. The CDR3 is made up of 13 amino acids. Germline V gene sequence: CDR1 SEHNR, CDR2 FQNEAQ (reference sequence). CDR3 coding DNA: TGTGCCAGCAGCTTAGCAACCATCCGCGAGCAGTACTTC. Residues: CASSLATIREQYF.

The rearrangement links TRBV10-3 to TRBJ2-5; D ambiguous. V was pared by 0 bases and J by 5 bases, with 4 bases between. The germline gives CDR1 ENHRY, CDR2 SYGVKD. The CDR3 contains 12 residues. The CDR3 bases are TGTGCCATCAGTGAGTCGGAGGAGACCCAGTACTTC. This translates into CAISESEETQYF.

The rearrangement links TRBV7-9 to TRBJ1-1; TRBD1 aligns across 10 bases. The V gene end was trimmed by 5 bases and the J gene end by 4 bases; junction bases not matched to a gene: 4. Germline V gives CDR1 SEHNR, CDR2 FQNEAQ (reference sequence). CDR3 length: 14 residues. CDR3: CASSAGQGTTEAFF. DNA for the CDR3: TGTGCCAGCAGCGCGGGACAGGGGACCACTGAAGCTTTCTTT.